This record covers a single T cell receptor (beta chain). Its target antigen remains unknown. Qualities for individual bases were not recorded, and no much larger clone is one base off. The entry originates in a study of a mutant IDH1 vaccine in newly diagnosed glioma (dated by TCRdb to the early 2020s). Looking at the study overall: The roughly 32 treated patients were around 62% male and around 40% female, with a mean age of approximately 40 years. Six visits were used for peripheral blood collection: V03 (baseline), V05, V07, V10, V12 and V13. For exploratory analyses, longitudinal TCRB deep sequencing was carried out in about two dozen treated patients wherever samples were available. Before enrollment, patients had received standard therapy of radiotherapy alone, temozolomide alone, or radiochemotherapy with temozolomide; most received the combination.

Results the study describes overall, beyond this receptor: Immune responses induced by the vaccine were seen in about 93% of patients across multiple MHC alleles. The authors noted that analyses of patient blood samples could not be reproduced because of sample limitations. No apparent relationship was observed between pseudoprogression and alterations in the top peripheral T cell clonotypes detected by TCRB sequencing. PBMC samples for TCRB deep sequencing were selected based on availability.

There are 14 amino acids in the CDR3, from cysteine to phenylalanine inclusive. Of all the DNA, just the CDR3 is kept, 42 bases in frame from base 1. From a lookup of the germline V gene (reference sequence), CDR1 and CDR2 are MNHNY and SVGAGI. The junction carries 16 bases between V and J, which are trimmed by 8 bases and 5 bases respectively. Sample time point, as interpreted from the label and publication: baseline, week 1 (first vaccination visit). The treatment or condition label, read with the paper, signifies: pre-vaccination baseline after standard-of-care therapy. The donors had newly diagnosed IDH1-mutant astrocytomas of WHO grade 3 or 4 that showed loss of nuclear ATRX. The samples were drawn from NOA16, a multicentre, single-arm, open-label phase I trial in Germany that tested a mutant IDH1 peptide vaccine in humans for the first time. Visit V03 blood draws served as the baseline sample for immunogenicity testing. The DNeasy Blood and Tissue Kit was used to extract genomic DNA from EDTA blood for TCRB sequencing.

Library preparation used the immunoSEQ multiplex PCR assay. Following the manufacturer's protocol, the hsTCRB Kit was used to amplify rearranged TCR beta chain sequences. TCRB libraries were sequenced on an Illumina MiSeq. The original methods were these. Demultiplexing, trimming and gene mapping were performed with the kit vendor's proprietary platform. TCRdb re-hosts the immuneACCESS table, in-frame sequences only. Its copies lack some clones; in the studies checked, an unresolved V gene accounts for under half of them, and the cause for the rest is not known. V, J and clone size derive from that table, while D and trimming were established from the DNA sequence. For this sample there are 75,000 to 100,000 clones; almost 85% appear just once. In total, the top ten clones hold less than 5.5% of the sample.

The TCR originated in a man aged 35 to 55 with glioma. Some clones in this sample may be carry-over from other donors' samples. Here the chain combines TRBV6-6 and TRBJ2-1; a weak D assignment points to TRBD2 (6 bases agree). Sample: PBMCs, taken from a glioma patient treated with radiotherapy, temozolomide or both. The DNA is TGTGCCAGCCAACCCGGGACTTATAACAATGAGCAGTTCTTC. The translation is CASQPGTYNNEQFF.